The T cell receptor (beta chain) under discussion was sequenced for a study of blood T cells in healthy people across ages. Study as a whole: Template switching captured about one barcoded beta molecule per two T cells.

Each donor gave 9.5 to 10 milliliters of peripheral blood. This clonotype was detected only a few times. PCR was performed a second time for roughly 6 to 12 cycles using a sample-barcoded 5' primer and a J-beta primer mix. From the 5' RACE reads, TCRdb called clonotypes with MiXCR, one entry per CDR3 protein. The table records about 320,000 distinct CDR3 sequences, around 27% of them present only once. The TCR originated in a woman aged 70-85 years in good health. The source material was blood.

The CDR3 sequence is CASSLIGKNTGELFF. The DNA of the CDR3 is TGCGCCAGCAGCTTGATTGGAAAGAACACCGGGGAGCTGTTTTTT. The V and J genes are TRBV5-1 and TRBJ2-2; D uncertain. V lost 1 base to trimming and J lost 1 base, with 8 bases between them. The CDR3 covers 15 residues. Germline CDR1 and CDR2: SGHRS and YFSETQ.